One and the same sample provided the 9 T cell receptor beta chains below, sequenced in a study of radiation and T cells in renal cell carcinoma. The time point was: baseline pretreatment blood. Noted treatment: 15 Gy SBRT to primary tumor, nephrectomy 4 weeks later. Clones were sequenced by immunoSEQ multiplex PCR, and TCRdb holds only the in-frame ones, with some missing. The sample yields around 140,000 clones, over 80% seen once. Sequencing used blood, obtained from a patient whose treatment included radiotherapy and nephrectomy. The receptor set was obtained from a woman in her forties or fifties with renal cell carcinoma.

The chain couples TRBV25-1 to TRBJ2-3; 16 positions match TRBD2. The CDR3 has 17 amino acids. Trimming at V came to 3 bases and at J to 8 bases, leaving 8 bases not matched to a gene. The germline V gene encodes CDR1 MGHDK and CDR2 SYGVNS. CDR3 sequence (DNA): TGTGCCAGCAGTGACGGGACTAGCGGGGGGGCTGCTGGTACGCAGTATTTT. Its translation is CASSDGTSGGAAGTQYF.

The rearrangement links TRBV20-1 to TRBJ2-1, with D unclear. The germline V gene encodes CDR1 DFQATT and CDR2 SNEGSKA (reference sequence). V was pared by 3 bases and J by 6 bases, with 6 bases between. The CDR3 is 11 residues long. The CDR3, as DNA: TGCAGTGCTAGTAGTCTCAATGAGCAGTTCTTC. Its translation is CSASSLNEQFF.

The J gene is TRBJ2-4, the V gene TRBV30; D is uncertain. The germline V gene has CDR1 GTSNPN and CDR2 SVGIG (reference sequence). This CDR3 has 14 amino acids. V lost 0 bases and J lost 0, with 6 bases in between. The CDR3 bases are TGTGCCTGGAGTGTACGGCTAGCCAAAAACATTCAGTACTTC. Amino acid sequence: CAWSVRLAKNIQYF.

This clone was counted a single time. The chain has TRBV10-3 and TRBJ2-3; TRBD2 matches at 7 bases. V dropped 0 bases and J dropped 14; count of bases not matched to a gene: 5. The CDR3 length is 12 residues. CDR1 ENHRY and CDR2 SYGVKD come from the germline V gene. The CDR3: CAISESGGFPYF. In DNA form, the CDR3 reads TGTGCCATCAGTGAGTCGGGAGGGTTCCCGTATTTT.

The chain has TRBV30 and TRBJ1-2; D is perhaps TRBD1 (6 bases). With 8 bases removed from V and 5 bases from J, the gap between germline ends came to 15 bases. CDR3 length equals 12 residues. Per germline, CDR1 GTSNPN and CDR2 SVGIG (reference sequence). CDR3 residues: CAGGQTNYGYTF. The CDR3 region has the DNA TGTGCCGGCGGACAGACCAATTATGGCTACACCTTC.

This clone has a handful of counts. The chain links TRBV2 to TRBJ2-3, with D possibly TRBD2 on 6 matching bases. CDR3 length: 14 residues. V was trimmed by 6 bases and J by 2 bases, leaving 12 bases between them. Germline V gives CDR1 SNHLY, CDR2 FYNNEI. The CDR3 coding sequence is TGTGCCAGCAGAATTAGCGGCGCCACAGATACGCAGTATTTT. Encoded protein: CASRISGATDTQYF.

The V and J genes are TRBV30 and TRBJ1-2; no firm D call. This CDR3 comprises 10 residues. V was clipped by 2 bases and J by 4 bases, with 2 bases between them. Germline V gene sequence: CDR1 GTSNPN, CDR2 SVGIG (reference sequence). CDR3 loop: CAWSPYGYTF. Written as DNA, the CDR3 is TGTGCCTGGAGTCCCTATGGCTACACCTTC.

The J gene is TRBJ2-1, the V gene TRBV25-1, with D maybe TRBD1 (6 bases). Germline CDR1 reads MGHDK; CDR2 reads SYGVNS. The germline V and J ends were trimmed by 8 bases and 2 bases, with 13 bases remaining between them. The CDR3 totals 14 residues. The CDR3 region is CASQGQGAYNEQFF. The CDR3 nucleotides read TGTGCCAGCCAGGGGCAGGGAGCCTACAATGAGCAGTTCTTC. The entire variable domain, with the rest obtained from reference TRBV25-1 and TRBJ2-1, is as follows: EADIYQTPRYLVIGTGKKITLECSQTMGHDKMYWYQQDPGMELHLIHYSYGVNSTEKGDLSSESTVSRIRTEHFPLTLESARPSHTSQYLCASQGQGAYNEQFFGPGTRLTVL.

This chain uses TRBV4-1 with TRBJ2-1; 7 bases line up with TRBD2. The CDR3 is 15 amino acids. Germline lookup yields CDR1 MGHRA and CDR2 YSYEKL. The V segment lost 1 base and the J segment 1 base; nucleotides outside the gene matches: 1. Here the CDR3 DNA reads TGCGCCAGCAGCCAAGCGGGGGGTTCCTACAATGAGCAGTTCTTC. This gives the protein CASSQAGGSYNEQFF.